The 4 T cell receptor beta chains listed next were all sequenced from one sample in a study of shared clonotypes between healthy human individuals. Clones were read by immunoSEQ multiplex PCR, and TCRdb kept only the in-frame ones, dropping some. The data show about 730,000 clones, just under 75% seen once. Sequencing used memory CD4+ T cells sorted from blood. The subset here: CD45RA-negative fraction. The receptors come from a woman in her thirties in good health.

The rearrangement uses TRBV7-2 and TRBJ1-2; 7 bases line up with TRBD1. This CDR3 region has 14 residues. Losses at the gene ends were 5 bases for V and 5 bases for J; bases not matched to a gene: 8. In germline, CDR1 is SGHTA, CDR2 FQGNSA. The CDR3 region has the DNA TGTGCCAGCAGCCCCTCGGGGACAGCATATGGCTACACCTTC. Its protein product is CASSPSGTAYGYTF.

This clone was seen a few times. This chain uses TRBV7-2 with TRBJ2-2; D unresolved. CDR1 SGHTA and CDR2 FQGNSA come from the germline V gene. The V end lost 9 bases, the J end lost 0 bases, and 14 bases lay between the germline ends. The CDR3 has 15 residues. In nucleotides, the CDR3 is TGTGCCAGTCAGCTAAAGACGGCGAACACCGGGGAGCTGTTTTTT. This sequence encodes CASQLKTANTGELFF.

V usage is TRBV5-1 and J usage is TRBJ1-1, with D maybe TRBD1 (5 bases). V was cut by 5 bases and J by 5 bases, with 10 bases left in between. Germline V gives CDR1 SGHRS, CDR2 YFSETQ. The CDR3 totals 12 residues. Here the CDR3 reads CASSARGTEAFF. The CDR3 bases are TGCGCCAGCAGTGCGAGGGGAACTGAAGCTTTCTTT.

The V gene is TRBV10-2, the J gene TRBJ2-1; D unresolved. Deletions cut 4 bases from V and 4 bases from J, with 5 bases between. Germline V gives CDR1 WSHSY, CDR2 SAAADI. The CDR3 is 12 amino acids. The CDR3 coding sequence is TGCGCCAGCAGTGGGCCATACAATGAGCAGTTCTTC. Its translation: CASSGPYNEQFF.